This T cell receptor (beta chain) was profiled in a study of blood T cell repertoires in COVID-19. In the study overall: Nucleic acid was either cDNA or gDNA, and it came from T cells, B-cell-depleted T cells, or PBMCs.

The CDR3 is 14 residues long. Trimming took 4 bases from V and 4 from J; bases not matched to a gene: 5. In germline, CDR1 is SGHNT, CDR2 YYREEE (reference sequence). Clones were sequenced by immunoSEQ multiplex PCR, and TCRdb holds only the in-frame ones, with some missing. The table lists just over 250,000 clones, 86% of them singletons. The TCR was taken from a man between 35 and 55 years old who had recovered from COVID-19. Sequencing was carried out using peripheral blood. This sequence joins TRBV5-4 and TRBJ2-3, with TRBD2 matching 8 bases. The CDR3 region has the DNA TGTGCCAGCAGCGGCGCTAGCGGGTCAGATACGCAGTATTTT. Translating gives CASSGASGSDTQYF. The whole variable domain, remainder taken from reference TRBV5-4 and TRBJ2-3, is ETGVTQSPTHLIKTRGQQVTLRCSSQSGHNTVSWYQQALGQGPQFIFQYYREEENGRGNFPPRFSGLQFPNYSSELNVNALELDDSALYLCASSGASGSDTQYFGPGTRLTVL.